This is a list of T cell receptor beta chains from one sample in a study of T cell responses to AZD1222 COVID-19 vaccine. Clones were read by immunoSEQ multiplex PCR, and TCRdb kept only the in-frame ones, dropping some. This table has fewer than 110,000 clones, around 92% appearing once. This material consisted of peripheral blood, taken on day 0 of AZD1222 vaccination. These receptors were taken from an adult in good health. Both conserved end residues are part of each CDR3. The D gene is left open where the match is weak. Size values are once, few and many counts, or a class for expanded clones, and some rows have none.

d_call: NA
v_call: TRBV30
clone_size: NA
j_call: TRBJ1-2
cdr3_aa: CAWSAPTRGYTF
cdr3_nt: TGTGCCTGGAGTGCTCCCACGCGTGGCTACACCTTC

d_call: NA
v_call: TRBV12-3/TRBV12-4
clone_size: NA
j_call: TRBJ1-5
cdr3_aa: CASSLFGQPQHF
cdr3_nt: TGTGCCAGCAGTTTGTTCGGCCAGCCCCAGCATTTT

d_call: NA
v_call: TRBV24-1
clone_size: NA
j_call: TRBJ2-1
cdr3_aa: CATSDPAGTPWEQFF
cdr3_nt: TGTGCCACCAGTGATCCCGCCGGGACGCCGTGGGAGCAGTTCTTC

d_call: TRBD1
v_call: TRBV7-2
clone_size: NA
j_call: TRBJ1-5
cdr3_aa: CASSLSGRGPILQPQHF
cdr3_nt: TGTGCCAGCAGCTTATCAGGGAGGGGGCCGATTCTTCAGCCCCAGCATTTT

d_call: TRBD2
v_call: TRBV6-7
clone_size: NA
j_call: TRBJ2-3
cdr3_aa: CASSRRGLAVDTQYF
cdr3_nt: TGTGCCAGCAGTCGCCGGGGACTAGCGGTTGATACGCAGTATTTT

d_call: NA
v_call: TRBV7-2
clone_size: once
j_call: TRBJ2-7
cdr3_aa: CASSLGSGAPLEQYF
cdr3_nt: TGTGCCAGCAGCTTGGGGTCGGGGGCTCCACTCGAGCAGTACTTC

d_call: TRBD2
v_call: TRBV6-2/TRBV6-3
clone_size: NA
j_call: TRBJ2-4
cdr3_aa: CASSYFRLAGAKNIQYF
cdr3_nt: TGTGCCAGCAGTTACTTTCGGCTAGCGGGAGCCAAAAACATTCAGTACTTC

d_call: TRBD1
v_call: TRBV24-1
clone_size: NA
j_call: TRBJ2-7
cdr3_aa: CATSALSGTGTYEQYF
cdr3_nt: TGTGCCACCAGTGCCCTTTCGGGGACAGGGACCTACGAGCAGTACTTC

d_call: TRBD2
v_call: TRBV6-5
clone_size: once
j_call: TRBJ2-7
cdr3_aa: CASSRLAGVFEQYF
cdr3_nt: TGTGCCAGCAGTCGGCTAGCGGGAGTTTTCGAGCAGTACTTC

d_call: NA
v_call: TRBV2
clone_size: NA
j_call: TRBJ1-5
cdr3_aa: CASRATLFSNQPQHF
cdr3_nt: TGTGCCAGCAGAGCGACACTATTCAGCAATCAGCCCCAGCATTTT

d_call: NA
v_call: TRBV15
clone_size: NA
j_call: TRBJ2-7
cdr3_aa: CATRVGGSSYEQYF
cdr3_nt: TGTGCCACCAGGGTTGGGGGAAGCTCCTACGAGCAGTACTTC

d_call: NA
v_call: TRBV28
clone_size: NA
j_call: TRBJ1-6
cdr3_aa: CASSLLGQITTERDSPLHF
cdr3_nt: TGTGCCAGCAGCCTGTTAGGACAGATAACTACTGAGCGGGATTCACCCCTCCACTTT

d_call: NA
v_call: TRBV6-2/TRBV6-3
clone_size: once
j_call: TRBJ2-1
cdr3_aa: CASSPHALGNFDEQFF
cdr3_nt: TGTGCCAGCAGCCCTCACGCCTTGGGCAATTTCGATGAGCAGTTCTTC